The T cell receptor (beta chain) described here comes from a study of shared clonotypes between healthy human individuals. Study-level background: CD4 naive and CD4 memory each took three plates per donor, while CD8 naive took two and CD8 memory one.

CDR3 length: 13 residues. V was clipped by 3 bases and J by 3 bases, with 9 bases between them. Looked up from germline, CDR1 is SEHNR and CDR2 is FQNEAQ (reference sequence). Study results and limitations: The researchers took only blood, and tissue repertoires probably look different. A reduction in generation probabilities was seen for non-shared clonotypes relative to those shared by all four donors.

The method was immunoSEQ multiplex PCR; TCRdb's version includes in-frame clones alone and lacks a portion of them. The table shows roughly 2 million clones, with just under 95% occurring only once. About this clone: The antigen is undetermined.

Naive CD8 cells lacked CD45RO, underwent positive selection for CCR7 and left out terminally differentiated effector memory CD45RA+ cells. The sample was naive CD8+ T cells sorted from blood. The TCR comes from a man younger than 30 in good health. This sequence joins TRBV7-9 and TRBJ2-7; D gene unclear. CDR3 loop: CASSFPGFYEQYF. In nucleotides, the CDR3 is TGTGCCAGCAGCTTCCCAGGTTTCTACGAGCAGTACTTC.